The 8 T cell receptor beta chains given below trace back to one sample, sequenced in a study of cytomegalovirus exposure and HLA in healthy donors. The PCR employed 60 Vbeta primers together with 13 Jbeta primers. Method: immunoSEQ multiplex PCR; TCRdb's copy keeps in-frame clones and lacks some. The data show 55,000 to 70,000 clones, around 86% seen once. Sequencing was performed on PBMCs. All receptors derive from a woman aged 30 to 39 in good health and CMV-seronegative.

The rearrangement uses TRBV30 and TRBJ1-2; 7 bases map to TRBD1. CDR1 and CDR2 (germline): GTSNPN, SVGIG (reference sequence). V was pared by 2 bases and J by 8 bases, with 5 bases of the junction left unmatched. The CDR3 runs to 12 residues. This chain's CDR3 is CAWSSTGDGYTF. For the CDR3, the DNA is TGTGCCTGGAGTTCTACAGGGGACGGCTACACCTTC. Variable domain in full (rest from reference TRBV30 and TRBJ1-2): SQTIHQWPATLVQPVGSPLSLECTVEGTSNPNLYWYRQAAGRGLQLLFYSVGIGQISSEVPQNLSASRPQDRQFILSSKKLLLSDSGFYLCAWSSTGDGYTFGSGTRLTVV.

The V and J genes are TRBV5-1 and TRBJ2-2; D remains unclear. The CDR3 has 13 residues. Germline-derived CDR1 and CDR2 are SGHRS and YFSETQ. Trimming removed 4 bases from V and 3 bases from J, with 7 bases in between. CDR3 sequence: CASSLQYTGELFF. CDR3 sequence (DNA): TGCGCCAGCAGCCTACAGTACACCGGGGAGCTGTTTTTT.

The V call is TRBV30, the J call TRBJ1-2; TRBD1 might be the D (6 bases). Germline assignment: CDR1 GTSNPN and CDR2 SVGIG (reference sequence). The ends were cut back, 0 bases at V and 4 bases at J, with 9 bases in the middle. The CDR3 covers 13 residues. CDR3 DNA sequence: TGTGCCTGGAGTGTACAGGGACCCTATGGCTACACCTTC. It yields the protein CAWSVQGPYGYTF. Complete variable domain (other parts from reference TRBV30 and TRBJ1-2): SQTIHQWPATLVQPVGSPLSLECTVEGTSNPNLYWYRQAAGRGLQLLFYSVGIGQISSEVPQNLSASRPQDRQFILSSKKLLLSDSGFYLCAWSVQGPYGYTFGSGTRLTVV.

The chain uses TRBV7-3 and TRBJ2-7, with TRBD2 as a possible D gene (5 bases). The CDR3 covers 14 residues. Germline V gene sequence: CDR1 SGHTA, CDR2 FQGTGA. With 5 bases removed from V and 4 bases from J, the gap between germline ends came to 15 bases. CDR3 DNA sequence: TGTGCCAGCAGCCTCTTCTGGGGAGTATACGAGCAGTACTTC. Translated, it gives CASSLFWGVYEQYF.

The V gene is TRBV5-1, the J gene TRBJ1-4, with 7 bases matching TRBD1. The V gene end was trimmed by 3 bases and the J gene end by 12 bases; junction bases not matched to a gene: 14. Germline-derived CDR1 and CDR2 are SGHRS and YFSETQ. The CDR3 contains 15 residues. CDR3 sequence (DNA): TGCGCCAGCAGCTGGCCTAACAGGGGCCCGGGTCAACTGTTTTTT. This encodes CASSWPNRGPGQLFF. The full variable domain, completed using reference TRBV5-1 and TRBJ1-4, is KAGVTQTPRYLIKTRGQQVTLSCSPISGHRSVSWYQQTPGQGLQFLFEYFSETQRNKGNFPGRFSGRQFSNSRSEMNVSTLELGDSALYLCASSWPNRGPGQLFFGSGTQLSVL.

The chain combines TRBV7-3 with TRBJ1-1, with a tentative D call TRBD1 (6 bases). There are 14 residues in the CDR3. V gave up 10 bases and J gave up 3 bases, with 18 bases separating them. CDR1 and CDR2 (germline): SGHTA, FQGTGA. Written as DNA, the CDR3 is TGTGCCACTTTCAGGGGTGACAGTCACACTGAAGCTTTCTTT. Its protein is CATFRGDSHTEAFF.

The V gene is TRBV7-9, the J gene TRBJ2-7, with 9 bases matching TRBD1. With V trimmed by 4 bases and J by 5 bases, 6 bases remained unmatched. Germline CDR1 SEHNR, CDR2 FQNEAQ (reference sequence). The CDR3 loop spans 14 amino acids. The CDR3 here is CASSSRQGGNEQYF. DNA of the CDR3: TGTGCCAGCAGCTCTAGACAGGGGGGTAACGAGCAGTACTTC.

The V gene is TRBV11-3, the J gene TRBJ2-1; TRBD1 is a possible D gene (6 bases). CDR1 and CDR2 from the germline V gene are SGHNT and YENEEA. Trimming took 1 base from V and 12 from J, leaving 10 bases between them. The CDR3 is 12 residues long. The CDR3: CASSLAGRGQFF. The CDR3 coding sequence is TGTGCCAGCAGCTTAGCGGGCAGGGGGCAGTTCTTC. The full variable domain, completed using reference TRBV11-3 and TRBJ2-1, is EAGVVQSPRYKIIEKKQPVAFWCNPISGHNTLYWYLQNLGQGPELLIRYENEEAVDDSQLPKDRFSAERLKGVDSTLKIQPAELGDSAVYLCASSLAGRGQFFGPGTRLTVL.